Presented here are 21 T cell receptor beta chains from one specimen sequenced in a study of blood T cell repertoires in COVID-19 (TCRdb year 2020). The method was the immunoSEQ multiplex PCR assay. As stored in TCRdb, this immuneACCESS dataset retains in-frame rearrangements with V and J assigned. A fraction of the clones does not appear; measured against another copy, unresolved V genes explain less than half of the discrepancy, and the remainder lacks a known reason. The sample records 400,000 to 550,000 clones, around 88% of which are singletons. Roughly 4% of the sample is held by the ten biggest clonotypes. Input material: peripheral blood. Every receptor here comes from a woman between 25 and 40 years old with acute or convalescent COVID-19.

DNA for the CDR3: TGTGCCAGCAGCTCAGGATTGAACGTCCGGGGGGAGACCCAGTACTTC. Amino acid sequence: CASSSGLNVRGETQYF. V usage is TRBV11-2 and J usage is TRBJ2-5, with TRBD2 as a possible D gene (6 bases). CDR1 SGHAT and CDR2 FQNNGV come from the germline V gene. The V and J ends lost 4 bases and 5 bases respectively, with 20 bases between them. This CDR3 comprises 16 residues.

The chain is built from TRBV18 and TRBJ2-3; D unclear. Germline values: CDR1 KGHSH, CDR2 LQKENI. The CDR3 length is 12 residues. Trimming cost V 4 bases and J 5 bases, with 7 bases left between them. CDR3 in amino acids: CASSLEEDTQYF. The DNA for the CDR3 is TGTGCCAGCTCACTCGAGGAAGATACGCAGTATTTT.

This rearrangement joins TRBV6-1 to TRBJ1-2; a weak D match, TRBD1 (6 bases). The CDR3 is 16 residues long. Trimming took off 4 bases at V and 4 bases at J, with 19 bases between the two ends. Per germline, CDR1 MNHNS and CDR2 SASEGT. The CDR3 DNA reads TGTGCCAGCAGTGGGTTTACAGGGACCAGCCTCTATGGCTACACCTTC. Its translation is CASSGFTGTSLYGYTF.

V usage is TRBV28 and J usage is TRBJ1-4, with D possibly matching TRBD1 (5 bases). Germline values: CDR1 MDHEN, CDR2 SYDVKM. Trimming stripped 2 bases from V and 8 bases from J, with 12 bases between. The CDR3 is 14 residues long. In DNA form, the CDR3 reads TGTGCCAGCAGTTTAGGTGGGGCACAGGAAAAACTGTTTTTT. Amino acids: CASSLGGAQEKLFF.

CDR3 DNA sequence: TGTGCCAGCAGGGGGCAGACACCCTACGAGCAGTACTTC. Translation: CASRGQTPYEQYF. The chain combines TRBV6-5 with TRBJ2-7; possibly TRBD1 for D (5 bases). Germline values: CDR1 MNHEY, CDR2 SVGAGI. This CDR3 has 13 amino acids. Deletions cut 6 bases from V and 2 bases from J, with 11 bases between.

This chain joins TRBV19 and TRBJ1-5; perhaps TRBD1 as D (5 bases). Trimming shortened V by 4 bases and J by 6 bases, and 13 bases separated the two germline ends. The length of the CDR3 is 14 residues. Germline V gene sequence: CDR1 LNHDA, CDR2 SQIVND (reference sequence). CDR3 DNA: TGTGCCAGTAGTAGTCAGGGATCTGGTCAGCCCCAGCATTTT. It is translated as CASSSQGSGQPQHF.

V and J are TRBV29-1 and TRBJ2-5; 8 nucleotides match TRBD2. This CDR3 has 12 amino acids. The germline V gene has CDR1 SQVTM and CDR2 ANQGSEA. V gave up 3 bases and J gave up 5 bases; unmatched junction bases: 2. The CDR3 bases are TGCAGCGTTGATGGCGGGAGGGAGACCCAGTACTTC. It codes for CSVDGGRETQYF.

In this sample, this clone turned up once. The V call is TRBV14, the J call TRBJ1-2; a possible D gene is TRBD1 (5 bases). Germline V gene sequence: CDR1 SGHDN, CDR2 FVKESK. V gave up 1 base and J gave up 2 bases, with 17 bases separating them. This CDR3 contains 17 residues. CDR3 residues: CASSQATHTRGNYGYTF. CDR3 sequence (DNA): TGTGCCAGCAGCCAAGCGACTCACACTCGGGGGAACTATGGCTACACCTTC. The full variable domain, completed using reference TRBV14 and TRBJ1-2, is EAGVTQFPSHSVIEKGQTVTLRCDPISGHDNLYWYRRVMGKEIKFLLHFVKESKQDESGMPNNRFLAERTGGTYSTLKVQPAELEDSGVYFCASSQATHTRGNYGYTFGSGTRLTVV.

The CDR3 nucleotides are TGCGCCAGCAGTGAACAGATAGGGGTAGTAGAGACCCAGTACTTC. This gives the protein CASSEQIGVVETQYF. This chain connects TRBV10-1 to TRBJ2-5, with D possibly matching TRBD1 (5 bases). This CDR3 contains 15 residues. The V gene's germline CDR1 is WNHNN and CDR2 SYGVQD (reference sequence). The V end lost 3 bases, the J end lost 4 bases, and 15 bases lay between the germline ends.

This rearrangement joins TRBV10-2 to TRBJ2-2; 14 bases agree with TRBD2. Looked up from germline, CDR1 is WSHSY and CDR2 is SAAADI. CDR3 length: 17 residues. After removal of 4 bases from V and 1 base from J, the junction contained 2 bases not matched to a gene. The chain's CDR3 is CASSVTSGGGNTGELFF. The DNA of the CDR3 is TGCGCCAGCAGTGTGACTAGCGGGGGGGGGAACACCGGGGAGCTGTTTTTT.

This rearrangement joins TRBV27 to TRBJ2-1; weak D call: TRBD2 (6 bases). The germline V gene encodes CDR1 MNHEY and CDR2 SMNVEV (reference sequence). V gave up 6 bases and J gave up 5 bases, with 20 bases separating them. This CDR3 comprises 16 residues. In DNA form, the CDR3 reads TGTGCCAGCAGCCCACGACCGGGACTCGGAGACAATGAGCAGTTCTTC. Residues: CASSPRPGLGDNEQFF.

The rearrangement uses TRBV5-5 and TRBJ1-3; TRBD1 is a possible D gene (5 bases). The CDR3 is made up of 14 amino acids. V was trimmed by 4 bases and J by 0 bases, leaving 8 bases between them. From germline, CDR1 is SGHKS and CDR2 YYEKEE (reference sequence). Written as DNA, the CDR3 is TGTGCCAGCAGCGGCGGGGGCTCTGGAAACACCATATATTTT. Amino acid sequence: CASSGGGSGNTIYF.

This chain uses TRBV7-9 with TRBJ2-2; 9 bases match TRBD2. This CDR3 spans 17 amino acids. The V segment lost 6 bases and the J segment 3 bases; nucleotides outside the gene matches: 11. The germline CDR1 and CDR2 sequences are SEHNR and FQNEAQ (reference sequence). CDR3 loop: CASSPPKRGEDTGELFF. CDR3 sequence (DNA): TGTGCCAGCAGTCCTCCGAAGCGGGGGGAGGACACCGGGGAGCTGTTTTTT.

The rearrangement uses TRBV5-1 and TRBJ1-2; D may be TRBD1 (5 bases). The CDR3 sequence is 15 residues long. Germline CDR1 is SGHRS and CDR2 is YFSETQ. The V and J ends lost 0 bases and 11 bases respectively, with 20 bases between them. CDR3 in DNA: TGCGCCAGCAGCTTGGTCGTTTCTGGTTCAGGGACTTACACCTTC. Residues: CASSLVVSGSGTYTF. Filled out from reference TRBV5-1 and TRBJ1-2, the complete variable domain reads KAGVTQTPRYLIKTRGQQVTLSCSPISGHRSVSWYQQTPGQGLQFLFEYFSETQRNKGNFPGRFSGRQFSNSRSEMNVSTLELGDSALYLCASSLVVSGSGTYTFGSGTRLTVV.

The V call is TRBV28, the J call TRBJ2-7; the D gene is possibly TRBD1 (5 bases). The CDR3 is 12 amino acids. Germline assignment: CDR1 MDHEN and CDR2 SYDVKM. Trimming stripped 6 bases from V and 2 bases from J, with 8 bases between. The CDR3, as DNA: TGTGCCAGCAGGGGGCCTACCTACGAGCAGTACTTC. This codes for CASRGPTYEQYF.

The chain combines TRBV9 with TRBJ2-5; maybe TRBD2 (7 bases). Germline CDR1 and CDR2: SGDLS and YYNGEE. CDR3 length equals 15 residues. The V gene lost 4 bases and the J gene lost 5 bases, with 18 bases spanning the gap. The CDR3 is CASSPEGGSWETQYF. The CDR3 DNA reads TGTGCCAGCAGCCCAGAGGGGGGGTCCTGGGAGACCCAGTACTTC.

The rearrangement links TRBV3-1 (or the pseudogene TRBV3-2) to TRBJ2-1; 7 bases map to TRBD2. V trimming: 5 bases; J trimming: 7 bases; junction bases outside the gene matches: 11. Germline CDR1 reads LGHDT; CDR2 reads YNNKEL (reference sequence). This CDR3 has 15 amino acids. The CDR3 DNA follows: TGTGCCAGCAGCGTCGGGGGGACCTTGTATAATGAGCAGTTCTTC. The encoded protein is CASSVGGTLYNEQFF.

Ten or more counts support this clone. The chain links TRBV30 to TRBJ1-1; tentatively, D is TRBD1 (5 bases). Germline assignment: CDR1 GTSNPN and CDR2 SVGIG (reference sequence). This CDR3 has 14 amino acids. The V and J ends lost 5 bases and 5 bases respectively, with 18 bases between them. The CDR3 DNA reads TGTGCCTGGTGCCTAGGGGAGGCGCTGACTGAAGCTTTCTTT. This translates into CAWCLGEALTEAFF.

The genes are TRBV2 and TRBJ1-1; TRBD1 might be the D (5 bases). Trimming took 7 bases from V and 1 from J, leaving 10 bases between them. Germline-derived CDR1 and CDR2 are SNHLY and FYNNEI. This CDR3 has 13 residues. The CDR3 reads CASIIQENTEAFF. DNA for the CDR3: TGTGCCAGCATTATACAGGAGAACACTGAAGCTTTCTTT.

V usage is TRBV24-1 and J usage is TRBJ2-5; D uncertain. Trimming took 3 bases from V and 3 from J, leaving 16 bases between them. CDR3 length: 16 residues. Germline V CDR1 and CDR2: KGHDR, SFDVKD. This CDR3 is CATSDPRHEQEETQYF. DNA of the CDR3: TGTGCCACCAGTGATCCCCGACACGAGCAAGAAGAGACCCAGTACTTC.

This clone has just one count. The genes are TRBV9 and TRBJ2-3; 8 nucleotides match TRBD2. Germline CDR1 reads SGDLS; CDR2 reads YYNGEE. The CDR3 spans 15 residues. V shed 0 bases, J shed 2 bases, and the junction held 2 bases outside the gene matches. CDR3 region: CASSVDGGATDTQYF. CDR3 nucleotides: TGTGCCAGCAGCGTAGACGGGGGGGCCACAGATACGCAGTATTTT.